This T cell receptor beta chain stems from a study of blood T cell repertoires in COVID-19. Across the whole study: Specimens from acute and convalescent COVID-19 originated in the United States, Italy and Spain.

This clone was found many times. Individuals aged about 18 to 89 years were recruited from 24 US areas. Cohorts were determined from participant-reported clinical history. Only in-frame clones appear in the TCRdb table, and some are missing; sequencing was by immunoSEQ multiplex PCR. Of some 300,000 clones listed, 88% are singletons. The CDR3 covers 15 residues. Germline assignment: CDR1 MNHNS and CDR2 SASEGT. The V gene end was trimmed by 3 bases and the J gene end by 2 bases; junction bases not matched to a gene: 6. The TCR was taken from a woman aged 60-75 years in a cohort exposed to, infected with or recovered from COVID-19 (not recorded which). The sample consisted of PBMCs or T cells enriched from blood (not recorded which). This chain links TRBV6-1 with TRBJ2-7; 8 bases fit TRBD1. The CDR3 reads CASSEGTGDTYEQYF. The CDR3 nucleotides are TGTGCCAGCAGTGAGGGGACAGGTGATACCTACGAGCAGTACTTC.